This TCR beta chain originates from a study of T cell responses to AZD1222 COVID-19 vaccine. Study findings and constraints: Clonal diversity was possibly underestimated, and the donors were mostly white British, with more females. Repertoire sampling happened only post peak T cell response.

Trimming removed 1 base from V and 9 bases from J; junction bases left unmatched: 9. The CDR3 spans 15 residues. CDR1 and CDR2 (germline): SGHVS, FNYEAQ. On this clone itself: The antigen remains unidentified.

Sequencing used immunoSEQ multiplex PCR; TCRdb keeps in-frame clones, though not all of them. The sample consists of 95,000 to 100,000 clones, about 90% of them appearing once. The chain uses TRBV7-6 and TRBJ2-1; 7 bases are a match to TRBD2. The source material was peripheral blood, sampled on day 0 of AZD1222 vaccination. The receptor comes from an adult in good health. The CDR3 DNA sequence: TGTGCCAGCAGCTTAGAGGGTGCGGGAGCTTTTGAGCAGTTCTTC. It is translated as CASSLEGAGAFEQFF.